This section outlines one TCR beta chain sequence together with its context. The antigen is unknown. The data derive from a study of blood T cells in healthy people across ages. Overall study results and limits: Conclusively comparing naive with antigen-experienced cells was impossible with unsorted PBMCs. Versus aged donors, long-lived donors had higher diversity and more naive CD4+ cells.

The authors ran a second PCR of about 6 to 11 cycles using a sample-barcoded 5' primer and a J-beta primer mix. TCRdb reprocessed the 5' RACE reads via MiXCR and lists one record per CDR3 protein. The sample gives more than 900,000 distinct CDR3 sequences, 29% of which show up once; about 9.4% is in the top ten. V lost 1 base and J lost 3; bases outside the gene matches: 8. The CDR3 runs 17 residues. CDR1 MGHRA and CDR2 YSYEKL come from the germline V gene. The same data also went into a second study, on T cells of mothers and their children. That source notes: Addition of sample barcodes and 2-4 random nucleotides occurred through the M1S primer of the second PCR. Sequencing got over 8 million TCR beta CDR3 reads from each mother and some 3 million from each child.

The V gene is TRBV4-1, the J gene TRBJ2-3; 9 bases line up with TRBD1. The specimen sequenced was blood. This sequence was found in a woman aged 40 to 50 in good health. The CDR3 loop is CASSQVFRTGVTDTQYF. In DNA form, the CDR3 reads TGCGCCAGCAGCCAAGTCTTCCGGACAGGGGTAACAGATACGCAGTATTTT.